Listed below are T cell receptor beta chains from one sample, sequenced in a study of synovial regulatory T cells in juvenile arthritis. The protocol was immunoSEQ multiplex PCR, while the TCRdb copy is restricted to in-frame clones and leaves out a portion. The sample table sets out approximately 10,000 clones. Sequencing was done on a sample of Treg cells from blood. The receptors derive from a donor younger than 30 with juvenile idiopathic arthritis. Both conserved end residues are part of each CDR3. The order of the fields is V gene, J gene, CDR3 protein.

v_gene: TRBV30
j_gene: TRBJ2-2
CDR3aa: CAWALSRPRAGTGELFF

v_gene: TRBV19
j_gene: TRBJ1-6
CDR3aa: CASSIGGVGNSPLHF

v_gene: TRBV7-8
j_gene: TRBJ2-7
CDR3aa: CASRRDRGQVDYEQYF

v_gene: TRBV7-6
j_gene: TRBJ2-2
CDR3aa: CASSSVNPGELFF

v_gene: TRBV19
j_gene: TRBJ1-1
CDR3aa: CASSTWTGNTEAFF

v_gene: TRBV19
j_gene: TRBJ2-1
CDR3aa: CASSITQLGFEQFF

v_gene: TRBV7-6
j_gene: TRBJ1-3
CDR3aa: CASSSRGRSGNTIYF

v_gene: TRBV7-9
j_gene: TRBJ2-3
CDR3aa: CASSVGTGGNTDTQYF

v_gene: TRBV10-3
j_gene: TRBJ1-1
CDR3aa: CAISEGNTEAFF

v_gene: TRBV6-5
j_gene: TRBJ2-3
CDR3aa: CASFNTQYF

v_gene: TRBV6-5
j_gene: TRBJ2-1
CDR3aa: CASSSVGEQFF

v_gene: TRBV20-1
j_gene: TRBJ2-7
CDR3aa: CSAILGLEQYF

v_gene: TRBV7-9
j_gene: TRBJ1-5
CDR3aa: CASSPSSGQPQHF

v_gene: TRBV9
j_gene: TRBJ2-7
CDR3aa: CASSVGLGLYEQYF

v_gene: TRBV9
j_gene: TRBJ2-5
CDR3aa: CASSVGAGLQETQYF